This T cell receptor (beta chain) is from a study of spatial heterogeneity in lung cancer. Time point of the sample: blood at routine non-recurrence follow-up after resection. MiXCR, run by TCRdb on the 5' RACE reads, gives a single entry per CDR3 protein. The data contain 110,000 or so distinct CDR3 sequences, approximately 11% of them singletons. The receptor was isolated from a female donor with early-stage non-small cell lung cancer. This specimen consisted of PBMCs, obtained at follow-up.

The CDR3 nucleotides are TGCGCCAGCAGCTTTGGTACTAGCGGGACCATTAGTGAGCAGTACTTC. Its protein product is CASSFGTSGTISEQYF. The chain joins TRBV5-1 to TRBJ2-7; 10 bases align to TRBD2. The CDR3 covers 16 residues. Germline CDR1 SGHRS, CDR2 YFSETQ. V lost 2 bases and J lost 7; bases outside the gene matches: 12.